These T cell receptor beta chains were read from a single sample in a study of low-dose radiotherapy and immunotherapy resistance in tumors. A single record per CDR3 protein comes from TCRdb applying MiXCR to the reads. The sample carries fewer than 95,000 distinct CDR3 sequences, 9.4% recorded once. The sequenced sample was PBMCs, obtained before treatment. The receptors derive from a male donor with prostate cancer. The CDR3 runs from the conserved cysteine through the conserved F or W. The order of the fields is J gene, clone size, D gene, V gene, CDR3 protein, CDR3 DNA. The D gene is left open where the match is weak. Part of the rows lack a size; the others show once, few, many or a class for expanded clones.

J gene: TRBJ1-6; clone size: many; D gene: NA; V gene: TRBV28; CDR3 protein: CASSFPGVRPPLHF; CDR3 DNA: TGTGCCAGCAGTTTTCCAGGGGTTCGGCCACCCCTCCACTTT
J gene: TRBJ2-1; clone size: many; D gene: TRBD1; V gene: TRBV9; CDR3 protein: CASSVVAGGAYNEQFF; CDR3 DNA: TGTGCCAGCAGCGTAGTTGCAGGGGGCGCCTACAATGAGCAGTTCTTC
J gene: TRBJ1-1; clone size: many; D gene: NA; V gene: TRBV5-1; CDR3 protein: CASSLSSSMMNTEAFF; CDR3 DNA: TGCGCCAGCAGCTTGTCTTCGTCGATGATGAACACTGAAGCTTTCTTT
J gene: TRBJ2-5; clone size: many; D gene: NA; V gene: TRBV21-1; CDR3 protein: CASRSKSPKRGCETQYF; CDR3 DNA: TGTGCCAGCAGGTCAAAGTCTCCAAAAAGGGGGTGCGAGACCCAGTACTTC
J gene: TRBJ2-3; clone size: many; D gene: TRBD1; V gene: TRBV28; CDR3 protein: CASSLRGLGTDTQYF; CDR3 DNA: TGTGCCAGCAGTTTGAGGGGGCTTGGCACAGATACGCAGTATTTT
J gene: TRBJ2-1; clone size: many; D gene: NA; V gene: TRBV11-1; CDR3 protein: CASSSGLISSYNEQFF; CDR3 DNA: TGTGCCAGCAGCTCAGGACTTATTAGCTCCTACAATGAGCAGTTCTTC
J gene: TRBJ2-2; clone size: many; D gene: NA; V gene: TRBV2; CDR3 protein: CAISAGRGIDTGELFF; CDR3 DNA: TGTGCCATCAGTGCGGGCAGGGGAATCGACACCGGGGAGCTGTTTTTT
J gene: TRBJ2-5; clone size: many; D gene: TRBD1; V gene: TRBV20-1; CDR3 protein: CSANPGTGNQETQYF; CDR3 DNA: TGCAGTGCTAATCCCGGGACAGGGAACCAAGAGACCCAGTACTTC
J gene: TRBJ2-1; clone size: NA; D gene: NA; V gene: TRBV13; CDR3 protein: CASTNQTSMYLCASNLRLSEQFF; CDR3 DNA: NA
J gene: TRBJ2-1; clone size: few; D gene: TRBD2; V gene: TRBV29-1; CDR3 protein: CSTKTSGSSNEQFF; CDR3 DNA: TGCAGCACCAAGACTAGCGGGAGTTCGAATGAGCAGTTCTTC
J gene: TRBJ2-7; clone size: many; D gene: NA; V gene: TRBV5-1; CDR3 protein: CASSLESAWAGPYEQYF; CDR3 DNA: TGCGCCAGCAGCTTGGAAAGTGCCTGGGCAGGGCCCTACGAGCAGTACTTC
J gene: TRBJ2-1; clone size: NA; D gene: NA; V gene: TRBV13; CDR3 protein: CATAPRAPSYNEQFF; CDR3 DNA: TGTGCCACCGCCCCCCGGGCGCCCTCCTACAATGAGCAGTTCTTC
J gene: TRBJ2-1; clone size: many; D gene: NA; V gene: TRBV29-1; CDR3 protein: CSVEGQAIGSYNEQFF; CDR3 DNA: TGCAGCGTTGAAGGACAGGCCATCGGCTCCTACAATGAGCAGTTCTTC
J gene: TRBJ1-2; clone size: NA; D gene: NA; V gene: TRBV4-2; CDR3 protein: CASSQDPHSNYGYTF; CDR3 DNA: TGTGCCAGCAGCCAAGATCCCCACAGTAACTATGGCTACACCTTC
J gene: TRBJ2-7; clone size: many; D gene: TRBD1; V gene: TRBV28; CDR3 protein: CASRPQGTGDYEQYF; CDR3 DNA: TGTGCCAGCAGACCCCAGGGGACAGGAGACTACGAGCAGTACTTC
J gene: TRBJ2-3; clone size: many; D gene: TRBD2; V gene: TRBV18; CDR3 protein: CASSPRRGIAGGTDTQYF; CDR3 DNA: TGTGCCAGCTCACCAAGACGAGGAATAGCGGGAGGTACAGATACGCAGTATTTT
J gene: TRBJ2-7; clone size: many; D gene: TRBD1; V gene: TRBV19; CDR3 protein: CASSIGQGVYEQYF; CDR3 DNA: TGTGCCAGTAGTATTGGACAGGGGGTCTACGAGCAGTACTTC
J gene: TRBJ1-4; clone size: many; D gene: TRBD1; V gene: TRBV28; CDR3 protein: CASSTQGALFATNEKLFF; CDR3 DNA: TGTGCCAGCAGTACACAGGGGGCCCTTTTTGCAACTAATGAAAAACTGTTTTTT
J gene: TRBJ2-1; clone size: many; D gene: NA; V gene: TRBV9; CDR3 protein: CASSQGLAEYNEQFF; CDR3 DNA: TGTGCCAGCAGCCAGGGGCTAGCGGAATACAATGAGCAGTTCTTC
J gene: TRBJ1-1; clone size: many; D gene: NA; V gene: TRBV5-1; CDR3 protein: CASRVQDMNTEAFF; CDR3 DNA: TGCGCCAGCAGAGTACAGGACATGAACACTGAAGCTTTCTTT
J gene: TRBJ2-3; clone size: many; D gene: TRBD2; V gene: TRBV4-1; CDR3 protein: CASSQRLAGSTDTQYF; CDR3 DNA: TGCGCCAGCAGCCAACGACTAGCGGGAAGCACAGATACGCAGTATTTT
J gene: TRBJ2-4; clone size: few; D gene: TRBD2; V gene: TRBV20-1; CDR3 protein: CSARDRRGGGDIQYF; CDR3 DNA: TGCAGTGCTAGAGATCGTCGTGGGGGAGGGGACATTCAGTACTTC
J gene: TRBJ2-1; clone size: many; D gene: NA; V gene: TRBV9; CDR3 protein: CASSVGGGRGYNEQFF; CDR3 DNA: TGTGCCAGCAGCGTAGGCGGGGGCAGGGGGTACAATGAGCAGTTCTTC
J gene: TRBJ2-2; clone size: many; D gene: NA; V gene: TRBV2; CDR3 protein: CASSLKYTGELFF; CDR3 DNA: TGTGCCAGCAGCCTGAAGTACACCGGGGAGCTGTTTTTT
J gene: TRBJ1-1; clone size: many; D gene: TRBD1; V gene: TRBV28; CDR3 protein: CASSFRTGGMNTEAFF; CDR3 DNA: TGTGCCAGCAGTTTTAGGACAGGGGGAATGAACACTGAAGCTTTCTTT
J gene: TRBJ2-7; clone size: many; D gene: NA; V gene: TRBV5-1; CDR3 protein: CASSLSEGQNSYEQYF; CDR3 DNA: TGCGCCAGCAGCTTGTCGGAGGGACAAAACTCCTACGAGCAGTACTTC
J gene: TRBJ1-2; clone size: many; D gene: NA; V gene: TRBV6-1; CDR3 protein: CASSEGGGYGYTF; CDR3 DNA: TGTGCCAGCAGTGAAGGTGGCGGCTATGGCTACACCTTC
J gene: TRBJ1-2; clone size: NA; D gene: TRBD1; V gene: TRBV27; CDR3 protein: CASRPGQGAYGYTF; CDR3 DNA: TGTGCCAGCAGGCCGGGACAGGGGGCTTATGGCTACACCTTC
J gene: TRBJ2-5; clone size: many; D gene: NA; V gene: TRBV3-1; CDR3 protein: CASSPSPDRTQYF; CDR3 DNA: TGTGCCAGCAGCCCCTCCCCAGATCGGACCCAGTACTTC
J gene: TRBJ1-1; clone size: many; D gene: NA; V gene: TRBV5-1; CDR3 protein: CASRDGGAGNTEAFF; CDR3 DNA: TGCGCCAGCAGGGACGGGGGGGCAGGGAACACTGAAGCTTTCTTT
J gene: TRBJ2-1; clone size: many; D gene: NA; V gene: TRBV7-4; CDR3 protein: CASSLGIDKVDHNEQFF; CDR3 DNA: TGTGCCAGCAGCTTAGGGATCGACAAGGTGGATCACAATGAGCAGTTCTTC
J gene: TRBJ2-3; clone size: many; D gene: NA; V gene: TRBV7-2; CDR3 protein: CASSLAGPTDTQYF; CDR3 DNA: TGTGCCAGCAGCTTAGCGGGACCCACAGATACGCAGTATTTT
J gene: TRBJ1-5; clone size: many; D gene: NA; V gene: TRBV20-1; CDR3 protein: CSADRAPYQPQHF; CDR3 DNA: TGCAGTGCGGACCGGGCCCCGTACCAGCCCCAGCATTTT
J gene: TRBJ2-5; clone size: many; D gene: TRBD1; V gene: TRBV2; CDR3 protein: CASSDRTGGRETQYF; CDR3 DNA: TGTGCCAGCAGTGATAGGACAGGGGGCAGGGAGACCCAGTACTTC
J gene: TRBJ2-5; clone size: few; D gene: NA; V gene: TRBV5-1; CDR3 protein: CASSLAGGVMETQYF; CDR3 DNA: TGCGCCAGCAGCTTGGCGGGCGGCGTAATGGAGACCCAGTACTTC
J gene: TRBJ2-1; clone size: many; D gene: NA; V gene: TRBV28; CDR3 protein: CASSITSGVGEQFF; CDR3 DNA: TGTGCCAGCAGTATTACGTCCGGAGTAGGGGAGCAGTTCTTC
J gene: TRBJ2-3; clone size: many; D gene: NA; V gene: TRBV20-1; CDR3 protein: CSANRANTDTQYF; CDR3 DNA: TGCAGTGCTAATCGGGCCAACACAGATACGCAGTATTTT
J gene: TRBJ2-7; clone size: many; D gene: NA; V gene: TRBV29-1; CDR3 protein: CSVEGHSYEQYF; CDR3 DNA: TGCAGCGTTGAGGGACACTCCTACGAGCAGTACTTC
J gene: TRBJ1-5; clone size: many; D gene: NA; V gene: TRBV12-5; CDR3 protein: CASGHPRGQGNYIDGNQPQHF; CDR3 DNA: TGTGCTAGTGGCCACCCCCGAGGGCAGGGTAATTATATCGATGGCAATCAGCCCCAGCATTTT
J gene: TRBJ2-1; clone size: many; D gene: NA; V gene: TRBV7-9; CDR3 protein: CASSPLAPPYNEQFF; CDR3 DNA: TGTGCCAGCAGCCCCCTAGCCCCTCCGTACAATGAGCAGTTCTTC
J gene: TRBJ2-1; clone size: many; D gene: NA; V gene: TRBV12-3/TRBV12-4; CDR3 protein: CASSGGTSGKGYNEQFF; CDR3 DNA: TGTGCCAGCAGCGGGGGCACCAGCGGGAAAGGGTACAATGAGCAGTTCTTC
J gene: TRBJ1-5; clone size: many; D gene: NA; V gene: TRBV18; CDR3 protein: CASSANSNQPQHF; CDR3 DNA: TGTGCCAGCTCGGCCAATAGCAATCAGCCCCAGCATTTT
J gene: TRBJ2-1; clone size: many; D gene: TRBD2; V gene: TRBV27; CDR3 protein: CASSLWGGAGPAEQFF; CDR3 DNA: TGTGCCAGCAGTTTATGGGGAGGGGCGGGCCCTGCGGAGCAGTTCTTC
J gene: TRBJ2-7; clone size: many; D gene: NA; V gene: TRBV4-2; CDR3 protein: CASSQESSPNYEQYF; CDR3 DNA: TGTGCCAGCAGCCAAGAAAGTAGCCCGAACTACGAGCAGTACTTC
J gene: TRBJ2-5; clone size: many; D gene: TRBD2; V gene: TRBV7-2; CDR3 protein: CASSPTVAGGVETQYF; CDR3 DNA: TGTGCCAGCAGCCCGACGGTAGCGGGAGGAGTAGAGACCCAGTACTTC
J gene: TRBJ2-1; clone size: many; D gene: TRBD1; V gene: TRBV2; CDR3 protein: CASSENRDRGYF; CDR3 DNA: TGTGCCAGCAGTGAAAACCGGGACAGGGGGTATTTC
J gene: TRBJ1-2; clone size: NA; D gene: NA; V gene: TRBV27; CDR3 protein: CASSSNAGADGYTF; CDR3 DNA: TGTGCCAGCAGTTCTAATGCGGGGGCCGATGGCTACACCTTC
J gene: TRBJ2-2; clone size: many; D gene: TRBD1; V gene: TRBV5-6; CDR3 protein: CASSLRDRGYTGELFF; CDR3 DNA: TGTGCCAGCAGCTTACGGGACAGGGGATACACCGGGGAGCTGTTTTTT
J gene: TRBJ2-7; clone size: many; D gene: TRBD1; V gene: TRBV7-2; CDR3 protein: CASSAGQGNLYF; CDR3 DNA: TGTGCCAGCAGCGCGGGACAGGGGAATCTGTACTTC
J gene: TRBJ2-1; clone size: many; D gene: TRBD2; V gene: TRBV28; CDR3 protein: CASTSGLKRDSLYEQFF; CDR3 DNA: TGTGCCAGCACTTCTGGCCTAAAGCGGGACTCATTGTATGAGCAGTTCTTC
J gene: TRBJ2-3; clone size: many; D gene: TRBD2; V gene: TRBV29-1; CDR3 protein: CSGQTSGRSDTQYF; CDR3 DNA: TGCAGCGGCCAAACTAGCGGGAGGTCAGATACGCAGTATTTT
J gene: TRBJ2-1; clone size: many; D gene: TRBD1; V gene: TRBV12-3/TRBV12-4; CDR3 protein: CASSLTQGALDEQFF; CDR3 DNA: TGTGCCAGCAGTTTAACCCAGGGGGCTCTGGATGAGCAGTTCTTC
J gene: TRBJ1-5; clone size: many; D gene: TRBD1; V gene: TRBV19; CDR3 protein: CASNEQGARNQPQHF; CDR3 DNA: TGTGCCAGTAACGAACAGGGGGCAAGGAATCAGCCCCAGCATTTT